This paragraph reports one T cell receptor beta chain. Its target is unknown. The data belong to a study of T-cell reconstitution after alpha-beta-depleted transplantation in children. The germline gives CDR1 LNHNV, CDR2 YYDKDF (reference sequence). The CDR3 consists of 14 residues. V dropped 4 bases and J dropped 4 bases, with 11 bases sitting between them. Preparation of the TCRbeta library was carried out with unique molecular identifiers. TCRdb re-analysed the PCR reads in MiXCR, keeping a single row per CDR3 protein. Counted here are about a million distinct CDR3 sequences, around 30% occurring once; the ten biggest clones make up about 28%. Whole-study results and caveats: Reportedly, roughly two months post-transplant, alpha-beta T cells arose from several hundred expanded graft clones.

The rearrangement links TRBV15 to TRBJ2-4; D is ambiguous. The sequencing used PBMCs, mostly from graft donor cells, collected 360 days after TCRalphabeta/CD19-depleted stem cell transplant. The sequence derives from a boy younger than two who had a stem cell transplant for SCID, so the T cells may come from the graft donor. As DNA, the CDR3 is TGTGCCACCAGCAAAGAGGTAGAGAAAAACATTCAGTACTTC. Protein product: CATSKEVEKNIQYF.